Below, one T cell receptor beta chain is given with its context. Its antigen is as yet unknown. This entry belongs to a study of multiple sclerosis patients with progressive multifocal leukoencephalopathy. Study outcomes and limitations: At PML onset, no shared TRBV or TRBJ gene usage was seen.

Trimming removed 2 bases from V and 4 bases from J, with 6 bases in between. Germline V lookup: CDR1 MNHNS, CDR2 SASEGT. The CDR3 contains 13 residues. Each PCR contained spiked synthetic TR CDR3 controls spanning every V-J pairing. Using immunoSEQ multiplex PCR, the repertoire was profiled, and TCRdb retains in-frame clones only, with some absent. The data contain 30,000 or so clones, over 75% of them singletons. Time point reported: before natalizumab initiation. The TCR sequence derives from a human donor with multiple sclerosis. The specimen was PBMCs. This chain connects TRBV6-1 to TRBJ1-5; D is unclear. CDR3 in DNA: TGTGCCAGCAGTGAAAGCCCGAATCAGCCCCAGCATTTT. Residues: CASSESPNQPQHF.